This T cell receptor beta chain appears in the sequencing data of a study of shared clonotypes between healthy human individuals. Original processing methods: Junction-only immunoSEQ sequences carried no quality scores, so filtering differed. Repertoires were generated with immunoSEQ multiplex PCR, while TCRdb's copy carries only in-frame clones and drops some. That table gives V, J and clone size, and the DNA gave D and trimming. This table has 550,000 to 700,000 clones, 60% to 75% appearing once. The germline V gene encodes CDR1 SGDLS and CDR2 YYNGEE. This CDR3 comprises 15 residues. V lost 4 bases and J lost 6; bases outside the gene matches: 10.

This clonotype originated in a woman aged 30 to 39 in good health. Sequencing used memory CD4+ T cells sorted from blood. Specified subset: CD45RA-negative fraction. The V gene is TRBV9, the J gene TRBJ2-4, with TRBD1 matching over 7 bases. In DNA form, the CDR3 reads TGTGCCAGCAGCCCTCGACAGGGATTGGTAAACATTCAGTACTTC. Protein sequence: CASSPRQGLVNIQYF.